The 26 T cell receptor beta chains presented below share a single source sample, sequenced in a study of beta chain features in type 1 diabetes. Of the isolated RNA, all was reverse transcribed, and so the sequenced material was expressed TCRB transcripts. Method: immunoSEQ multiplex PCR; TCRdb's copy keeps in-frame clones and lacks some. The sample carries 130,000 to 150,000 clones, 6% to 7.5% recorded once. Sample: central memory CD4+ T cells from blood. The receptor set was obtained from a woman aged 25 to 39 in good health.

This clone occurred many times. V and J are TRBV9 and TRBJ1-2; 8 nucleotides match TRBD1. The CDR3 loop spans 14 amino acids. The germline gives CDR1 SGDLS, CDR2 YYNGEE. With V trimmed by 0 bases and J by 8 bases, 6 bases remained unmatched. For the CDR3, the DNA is TGTGCCAGCAGCGTAGACCAGGGGGCAGGAGGCTACACCTTC. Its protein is CASSVDQGAGGYTF.

This CDR3 is CASSKSGTPRGNEQFF. CDR3 nucleotides: TGTGCCAGCAGCAAATCCGGGACTCCAAGGGGCAATGAGCAGTTCTTC. The V call is TRBV11-3, the J call TRBJ2-1; D is perhaps TRBD2 (6 bases). V was shortened by 5 bases and J by 6 bases, with 20 bases between the two germline ends. The CDR3 spans 16 residues. CDR1 is SGHNT, CDR2 YENEEA, per germline.

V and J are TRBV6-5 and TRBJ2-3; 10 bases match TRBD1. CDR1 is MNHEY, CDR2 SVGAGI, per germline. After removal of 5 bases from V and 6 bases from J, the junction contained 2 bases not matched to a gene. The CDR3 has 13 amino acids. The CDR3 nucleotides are TGTGCCAGCAGTAGGACAGGGGGGGATACGCAGTATTTT. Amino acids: CASSRTGGDTQYF.

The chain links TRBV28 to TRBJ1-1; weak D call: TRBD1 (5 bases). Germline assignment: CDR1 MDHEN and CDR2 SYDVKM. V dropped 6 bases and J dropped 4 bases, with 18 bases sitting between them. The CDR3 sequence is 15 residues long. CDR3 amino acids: CASRIGGQKGTEAFF. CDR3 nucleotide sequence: TGTGCCAGCAGGATAGGCGGACAAAAGGGCACTGAAGCTTTCTTT.

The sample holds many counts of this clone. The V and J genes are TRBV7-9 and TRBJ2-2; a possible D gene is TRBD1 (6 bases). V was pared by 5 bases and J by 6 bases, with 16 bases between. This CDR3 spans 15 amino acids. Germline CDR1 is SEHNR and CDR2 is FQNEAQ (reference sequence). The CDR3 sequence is CASSPRSGGAGELFF. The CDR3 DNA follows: TGTGCCAGCAGCCCCAGATCTGGGGGCGCCGGGGAGCTGTTTTTT.

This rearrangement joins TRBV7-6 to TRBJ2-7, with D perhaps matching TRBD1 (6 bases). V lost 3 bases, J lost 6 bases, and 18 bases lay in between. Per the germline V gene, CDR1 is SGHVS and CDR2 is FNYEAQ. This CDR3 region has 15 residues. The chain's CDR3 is CASSLGAGAVSEQYF. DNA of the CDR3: TGTGCCAGCAGCTTGGGGGCCGGGGCGGTCTCCGAGCAGTACTTC.

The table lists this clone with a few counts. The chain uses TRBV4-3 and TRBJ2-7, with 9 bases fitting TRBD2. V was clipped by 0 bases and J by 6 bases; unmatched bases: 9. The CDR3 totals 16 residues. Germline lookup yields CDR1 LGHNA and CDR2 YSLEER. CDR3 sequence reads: CASSQETSGETLEQYF. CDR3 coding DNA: TGCGCCAGCAGCCAAGAGACTAGCGGTGAAACTCTCGAGCAGTACTTC.

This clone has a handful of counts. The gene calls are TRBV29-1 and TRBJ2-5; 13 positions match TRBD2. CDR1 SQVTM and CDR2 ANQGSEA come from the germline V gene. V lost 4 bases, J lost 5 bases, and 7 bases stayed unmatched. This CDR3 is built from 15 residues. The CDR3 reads CSVGGLAGITETQYF. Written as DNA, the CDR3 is TGCAGCGTTGGGGGACTAGCGGGGATCACCGAGACCCAGTACTTC.

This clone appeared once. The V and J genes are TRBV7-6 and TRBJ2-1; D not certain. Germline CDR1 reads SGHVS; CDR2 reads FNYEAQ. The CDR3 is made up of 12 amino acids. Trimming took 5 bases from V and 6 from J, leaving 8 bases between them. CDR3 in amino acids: CASSLPPNEQFF. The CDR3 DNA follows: TGTGCCAGCAGCCTCCCCCCCAATGAGCAGTTCTTC.

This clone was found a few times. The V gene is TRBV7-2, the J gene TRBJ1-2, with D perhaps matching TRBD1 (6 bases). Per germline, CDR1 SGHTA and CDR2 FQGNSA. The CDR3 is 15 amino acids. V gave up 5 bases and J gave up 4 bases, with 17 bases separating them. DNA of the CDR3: TGTGCCAGCAGCGTGGGGGGGCGGGAGGTCTATGGCTACACCTTC. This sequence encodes CASSVGGREVYGYTF.

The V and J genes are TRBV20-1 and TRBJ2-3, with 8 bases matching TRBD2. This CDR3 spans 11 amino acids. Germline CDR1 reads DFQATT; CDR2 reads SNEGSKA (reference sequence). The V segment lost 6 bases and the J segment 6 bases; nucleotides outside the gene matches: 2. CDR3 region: CSAERGDTQYF. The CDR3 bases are TGCAGTGCAGAGCGGGGGGATACGCAGTATTTT.

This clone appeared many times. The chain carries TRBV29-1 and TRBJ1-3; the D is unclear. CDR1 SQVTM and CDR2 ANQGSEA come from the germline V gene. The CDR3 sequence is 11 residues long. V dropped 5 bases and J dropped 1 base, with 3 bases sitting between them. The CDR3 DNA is TGCAGCGTTCGGTCTGGAAACACCATATATTTT. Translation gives CSVRSGNTIYF. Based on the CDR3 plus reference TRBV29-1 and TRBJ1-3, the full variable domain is SAVISQKPSRDICQRGTSLTIQCQVDSQVTMMFWYRQQPGQSLTLIATANQGSEATYESGFVIDKFPISRPNLTFSTLTVSNMSPEDSSIYLCSVRSGNTIYFGEGSWLTVV.

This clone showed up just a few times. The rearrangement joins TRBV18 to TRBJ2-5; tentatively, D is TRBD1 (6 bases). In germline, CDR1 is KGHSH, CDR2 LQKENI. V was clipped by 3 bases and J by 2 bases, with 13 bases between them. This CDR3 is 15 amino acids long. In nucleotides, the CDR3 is TGTGCCAGCTCACCGGGGCCAGGGGCGCAAGAGACCCAGTACTTC. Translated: CASSPGPGAQETQYF.

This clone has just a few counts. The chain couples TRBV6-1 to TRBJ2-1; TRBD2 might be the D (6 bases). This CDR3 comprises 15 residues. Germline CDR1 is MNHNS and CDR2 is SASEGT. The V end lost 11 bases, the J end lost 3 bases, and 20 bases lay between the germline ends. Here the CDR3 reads CARRRGCRVYNEQFF. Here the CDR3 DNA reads TGTGCCCGTAGGCGGGGTTGTCGTGTCTACAATGAGCAGTTCTTC.

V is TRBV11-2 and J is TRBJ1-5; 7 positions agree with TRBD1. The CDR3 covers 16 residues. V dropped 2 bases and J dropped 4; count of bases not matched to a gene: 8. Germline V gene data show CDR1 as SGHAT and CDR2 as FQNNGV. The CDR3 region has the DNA TGTGCCAGCAGCTTAAATCAGCTACAGGGGAATCAGCCCCAGCATTTT. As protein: CASSLNQLQGNQPQHF.

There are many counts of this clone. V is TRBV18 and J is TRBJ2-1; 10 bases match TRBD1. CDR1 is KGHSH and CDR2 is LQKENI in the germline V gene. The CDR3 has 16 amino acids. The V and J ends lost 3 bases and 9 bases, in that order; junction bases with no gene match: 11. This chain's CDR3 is CASSPLRDRGFGEQFF. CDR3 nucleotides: TGTGCCAGCTCACCCCTCCGGGACAGGGGTTTTGGTGAGCAGTTCTTC. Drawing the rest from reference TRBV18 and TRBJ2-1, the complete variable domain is NAGVMQNPRHLVRRRGQEARLRCSPMKGHSHVYWYRQLPEEGLKFMVYLQKENIIDESGMPKERFSAEFPKEGPSILRIQQVVRGDSAAYFCASSPLRDRGFGEQFFGPGTRLTVL.

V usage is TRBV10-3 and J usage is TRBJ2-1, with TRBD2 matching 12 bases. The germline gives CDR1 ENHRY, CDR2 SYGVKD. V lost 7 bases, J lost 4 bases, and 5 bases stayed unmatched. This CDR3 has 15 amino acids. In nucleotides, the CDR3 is TGTGCCATCAAGACTAGCGGGAGCGATTACAATGAGCAGTTCTTC. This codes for CAIKTSGSDYNEQFF.

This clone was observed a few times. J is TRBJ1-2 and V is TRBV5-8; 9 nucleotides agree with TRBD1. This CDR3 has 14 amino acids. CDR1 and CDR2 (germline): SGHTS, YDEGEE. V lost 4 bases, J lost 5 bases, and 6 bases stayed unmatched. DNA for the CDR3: TGTGCCAGCAGCCCGGGACAGGGAGGATATGGCTACACCTTC. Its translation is CASSPGQGGYGYTF.

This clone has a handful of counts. DNA for the CDR3: TGTGCCAGCAGCGTGGGGGGAAGATACGAGCAGTACTTC. Its translation: CASSVGGRYEQYF. This sequence joins TRBV9 and TRBJ2-7, with D maybe TRBD2 (6 bases). V was pared by 2 bases and J by 4 bases, with 10 bases between. Germline V gene sequence: CDR1 SGDLS, CDR2 YYNGEE. This CDR3 contains 13 residues.

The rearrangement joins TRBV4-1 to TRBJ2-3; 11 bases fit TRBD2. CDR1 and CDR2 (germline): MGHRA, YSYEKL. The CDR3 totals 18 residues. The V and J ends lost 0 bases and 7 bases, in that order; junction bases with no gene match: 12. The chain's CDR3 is CASSQDKGFSGRANTQYF. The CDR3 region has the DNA TGCGCCAGCAGCCAAGATAAGGGATTTAGCGGGAGGGCCAATACGCAGTATTTT.

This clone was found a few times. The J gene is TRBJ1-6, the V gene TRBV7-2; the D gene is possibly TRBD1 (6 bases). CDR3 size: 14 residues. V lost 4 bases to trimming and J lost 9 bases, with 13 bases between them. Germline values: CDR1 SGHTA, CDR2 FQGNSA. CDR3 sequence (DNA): TGTGCCAGCAGCTCGCAGGGGTTGATTTCACCCCTCCACTTT. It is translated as CASSSQGLISPLHF.

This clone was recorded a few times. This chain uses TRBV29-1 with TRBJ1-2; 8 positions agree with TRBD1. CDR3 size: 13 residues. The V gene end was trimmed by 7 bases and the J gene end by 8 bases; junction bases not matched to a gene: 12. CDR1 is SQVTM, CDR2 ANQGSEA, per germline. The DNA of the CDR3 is TGCAGCGCAGCCCCCGGACAGGGTGTCGGCTACACCTTC. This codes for CSAAPGQGVGYTF. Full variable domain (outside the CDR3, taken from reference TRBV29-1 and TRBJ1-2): SAVISQKPSRDICQRGTSLTIQCQVDSQVTMMFWYRQQPGQSLTLIATANQGSEATYESGFVIDKFPISRPNLTFSTLTVSNMSPEDSSIYLCSAAPGQGVGYTFGSGTRLTVV.

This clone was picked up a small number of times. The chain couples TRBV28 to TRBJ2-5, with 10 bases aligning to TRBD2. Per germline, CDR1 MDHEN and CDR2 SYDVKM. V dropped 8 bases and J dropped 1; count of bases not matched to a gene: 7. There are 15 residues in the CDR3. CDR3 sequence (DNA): TGTGCCAGCCGATTAGCGGGGGGACGCCAAGAGACCCAGTACTTC. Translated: CASRLAGGRQETQYF.

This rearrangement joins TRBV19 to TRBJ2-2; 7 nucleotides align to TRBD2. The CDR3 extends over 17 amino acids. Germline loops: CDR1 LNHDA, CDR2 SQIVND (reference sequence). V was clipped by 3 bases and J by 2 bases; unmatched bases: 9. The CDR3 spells CASSIAGGSPNTGELFF. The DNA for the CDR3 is TGTGCCAGTAGTATTGCGGGCGGGAGCCCCAACACCGGGGAGCTGTTTTTT.

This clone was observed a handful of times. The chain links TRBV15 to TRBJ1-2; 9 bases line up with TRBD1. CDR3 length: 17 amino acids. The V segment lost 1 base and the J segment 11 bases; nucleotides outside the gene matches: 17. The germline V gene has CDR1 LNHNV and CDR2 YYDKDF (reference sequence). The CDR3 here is CATSRGGTGTGISGYTF. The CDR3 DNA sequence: TGTGCCACCAGCAGAGGTGGGACAGGGACCGGTATTTCGGGATACACCTTC. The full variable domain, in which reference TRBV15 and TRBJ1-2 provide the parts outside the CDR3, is DAMVIQNPRYQVTQFGKPVTLSCSQTLNHNVMYWYQQKSSQAPKLLFHYYDKDFNNEADTPDNFQSRRPNTSFCFLDIRSPGLGDTAMYLCATSRGGTGTGISGYTFGSGTRLTVV.

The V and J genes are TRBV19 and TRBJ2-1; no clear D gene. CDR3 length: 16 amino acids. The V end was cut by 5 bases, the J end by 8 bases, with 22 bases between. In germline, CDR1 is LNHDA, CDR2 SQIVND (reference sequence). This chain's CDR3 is CASSRKRGLMFHEQFF. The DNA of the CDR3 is TGTGCCAGTAGTCGCAAACGTGGGCTCATGTTCCATGAGCAGTTCTTC.